This entry concerns a single TCR beta chain. Trimming pared 0 bases from V and 2 bases from J, leaving 11 bases between. This CDR3 has 14 residues. Germline-derived CDR1 and CDR2 are SQVTM and ANQGSEA. Treatment indicated: some 19 received Ad26.COV2.S at low or high dose, single or two shots; 5 received placebo; per-sample allocation not given. The investigators took samples on day 63 after the first vaccine or placebo injection. The data were produced by immunoSEQ multiplex PCR, yet TCRdb's version contains in-frame clones alone and is incomplete. The repertoire has about half a million clones, 89% of them found once; the top ten carry 1.5% to 2%. This sample stems from a study of Ad26.COV2.S vaccination and SARS-CoV-2 variants. Study information: Once or twice, 56 days apart, Ad26.COV2.S was delivered intramuscularly.

The V call is TRBV29-1, the J call TRBJ2-7, with D unclear. The sequence was collected from a person aged 18-60 years who received the Ad26.COV2.S COVID-19 vaccine or a placebo. The sample was peripheral blood, taken in a trial of Ad26.COV2.S vaccine versus placebo. This CDR3 is CSVEDGRPAYEQYF. The CDR3 region has the DNA TGCAGCGTTGAAGATGGTCGTCCTGCCTACGAGCAGTACTTC.